Below, 26 T cell receptor beta chains from the same sample are listed, as sequenced in a study of blood T cell repertoires in COVID-19. TCRdb's copy holds only in-frame clones and misses some; the assay was immunoSEQ multiplex PCR. The sample holds approximately 300,000 clones, around 88% seen once. Sequenced input: peripheral blood. The receptors stem from a woman in her forties or fifties with acute or convalescent COVID-19.

In this sample, this clone turned up a few times. The chain carries TRBV9 and TRBJ2-3, with D possibly being TRBD2 (6 bases). Germline CDR1 SGDLS, CDR2 YYNGEE. V was trimmed by 3 bases and J by 0 bases, leaving 11 bases between them. The CDR3 consists of 15 residues. CDR3 loop: CASSADGGSTDTQYF. The CDR3 coding sequence is TGTGCCAGCAGCGCCGATGGGGGGAGCACAGATACGCAGTATTTT.

This chain uses TRBV19 with TRBJ1-1; D might be TRBD1 (6 bases). Germline CDR1 is LNHDA and CDR2 is SQIVND (reference sequence). Trimming pared 7 bases from V and 1 base from J, leaving 13 bases between. The CDR3 covers 14 residues. The CDR3 spells CASNPDRRNTEAFF. CDR3 coding DNA: TGTGCCAGTAACCCGGACAGACGGAACACTGAAGCTTTCTTT. The entire variable domain, with the rest obtained from reference TRBV19 and TRBJ1-1, is as follows: DGGITQSPKYLFRKEGQNVTLSCEQNLNHDAMYWYRQDPGQGLRLIYYSQIVNDFQKGDIAEGYSVSREKKESFPLTVTSAQKNPTAFYLCASNPDRRNTEAFFGQGTRLTVV.

The genes are TRBV28 and TRBJ1-2; D uncertain. Germline V gene sequence: CDR1 MDHEN, CDR2 SYDVKM. The CDR3 is made up of 14 amino acids. V gave up 3 bases and J gave up 2 bases, with 10 bases separating them. CDR3: CASSLQVSNYGYTF. DNA of the CDR3: TGTGCCAGCAGTTTGCAGGTCAGCAACTATGGCTACACCTTC.

This clone was picked up many times. This chain uses TRBV28 with TRBJ1-5, with a weak D call TRBD1 (6 bases). V lost 6 bases and J lost 1, with 16 bases in between. The CDR3 totals 16 residues. The V gene's germline CDR1 is MDHEN and CDR2 SYDVKM. The DNA for the CDR3 is TGTGCCAGCAGCCCGGCCGGGACAATAAGCAATCAGCCCCAGCATTTT. Amino acid sequence: CASSPAGTISNQPQHF.

This clone was detected only a few times. The chain joins TRBV27 to TRBJ2-3; tentative D call: TRBD1 (6 bases). V lost 7 bases to trimming and J lost 6 bases, with 26 bases between them. In germline, CDR1 is MNHEY, CDR2 SMNVEV (reference sequence). The CDR3 length is 17 residues. In nucleotides, the CDR3 is TGTGCCAGCAATCCCAGGGGCTCTCGCCGCCCGTGGGATACGCAGTATTTT. Translating gives CASNPRGSRRPWDTQYF.

The chain links TRBV2 to TRBJ1-2; D is undetermined. V was pared by 4 bases and J by 4 bases, with 4 bases between. This CDR3 spans 11 amino acids. The germline V gene encodes CDR1 SNHLY and CDR2 FYNNEI. CDR3 loop: CASSAGYGYTF. DNA for the CDR3: TGTGCCAGCAGTGCGGGCTATGGCTACACCTTC.

This clone has only a few counts. DNA of the CDR3: TGCAGCGTTGTTAAGCGGGAGAGGACAGATACGCAGTATTTT. Protein product: CSVVKRERTDTQYF. The rearrangement uses TRBV29-1 and TRBJ2-3, with 8 bases identical to TRBD2. The germline gives CDR1 SQVTM, CDR2 ANQGSEA. The V and J ends lost 4 bases and 3 bases, in that order; junction bases with no gene match: 6. CDR3 length: 14 residues.

V gene TRBV6-1 combines with J gene TRBJ2-3; no clear D gene. The germline V and J ends were trimmed by 0 bases and 0 bases, with 4 bases remaining between them. The V gene's germline CDR1 is MNHNS and CDR2 SASEGT. This CDR3 has 14 residues. The CDR3 spells CASSEAPSTDTQYF. DNA of the CDR3: TGTGCCAGCAGTGAAGCCCCTAGCACAGATACGCAGTATTTT.

This clone was counted once. V gene TRBV6-4 combines with J gene TRBJ2-7; a possible D gene is TRBD1 (6 bases). CDR3 length equals 17 residues. V shed 0 bases and J shed 5 bases, with 20 bases lying between them. Germline V gives CDR1 MRHNA, CDR2 SNTAGT. As DNA, the CDR3 is TGTGCCAGCAGTGACTCGAAGGGGGACATAAGCTTGCACGAGCAGTACTTC. This sequence encodes CASSDSKGDISLHEQYF.

This chain uses TRBV7-2 with TRBJ1-5; D is possibly TRBD1 (5 bases). V was cut by 5 bases and J by 7 bases, with 15 bases left in between. In germline, CDR1 is SGHTA, CDR2 FQGNSA. The CDR3 covers 14 residues. The chain's CDR3 is CASSPRGGRQPQHF. The CDR3 coding sequence is TGTGCCAGCAGCCCTCGGGGGGGTAGGCAGCCCCAGCATTTT.

The chain carries TRBV11-2 and TRBJ2-7, with D possibly matching TRBD2 (6 bases). CDR1 is SGHAT and CDR2 is FQNNGV in the germline V gene. This CDR3 contains 14 residues. V lost 2 bases to trimming and J lost 3 bases, with 11 bases between them. The CDR3 is CASSLFDGGYEQYF. The CDR3 DNA sequence: TGTGCCAGCAGCTTATTTGACGGGGGCTACGAGCAGTACTTC.

This rearrangement joins TRBV21-1 to TRBJ1-3; the listed D gene, TRBD1, was not tested against the DNA. TRBV21-1 is classified as a pseudogene. The CDR3 contains 15 residues. CDR3 amino acids: CASSDRDSPGNTIYF. CDR3 bases: TGTGCCAGCAGCGACCGGGACAGCCCAGGAAACACCATATATTTT.

The chain couples TRBV4-1 to TRBJ2-7; 8 bases match TRBD2. Germline V gene data show CDR1 as MGHRA and CDR2 as YSYEKL. The CDR3 totals 14 residues. V was clipped by 1 base and J by 7 bases; unmatched bases: 6. CDR3 region: CASSQAGGPDEQYF. CDR3 nucleotide sequence: TGCGCCAGCAGCCAAGCGGGAGGGCCTGATGAGCAGTACTTC.

This chain uses TRBV5-1 with TRBJ2-7, with TRBD1 identical over 12 bases. The CDR3 contains 17 residues. V lost 3 bases to trimming and J lost 7 bases; unmatched junction nucleotides: 14. CDR1 is SGHRS and CDR2 is YFSETQ in the germline V gene. The CDR3 loop reads CASSWGTGGAGQWEQYF. Here the CDR3 DNA reads TGCGCCAGCAGCTGGGGGACAGGGGGCGCAGGGCAGTGGGAGCAGTACTTC. Complete variable domain (other parts from reference TRBV5-1 and TRBJ2-7): KAGVTQTPRYLIKTRGQQVTLSCSPISGHRSVSWYQQTPGQGLQFLFEYFSETQRNKGNFPGRFSGRQFSNSRSEMNVSTLELGDSALYLCASSWGTGGAGQWEQYFGPGTRLTVT.

The chain links TRBV27 to TRBJ2-7, with TRBD1 identical over 7 bases. The germline V gene encodes CDR1 MNHEY and CDR2 SMNVEV (reference sequence). CDR3 size: 15 residues. J lost 0 bases, V lost 6 bases, and 8 bases had no gene match. The CDR3 region has the DNA TGTGCCAGCAGGCGTAACAGGGGATTCTCCTACGAGCAGTACTTC. Translating gives CASRRNRGFSYEQYF.

The chain recombines TRBV18 with TRBJ2-1, with 7 bases identical to TRBD1. Germline V gene sequence: CDR1 KGHSH, CDR2 LQKENI. The CDR3 is 14 residues long. The trim removed 6 bases at V and 7 bases at J, leaving 9 bases unmatched. The CDR3 DNA reads TGTGCCAGCTCCGACTCGGGACAGTCGAATGAGCAGTTCTTC. Encoded protein: CASSDSGQSNEQFF.

This chain uses TRBV28 with TRBJ1-1; tentative D call: TRBD1 (6 bases). CDR3 length: 14 amino acids. V lost 5 bases and J lost 6, with 16 bases in between. Germline lookup yields CDR1 MDHEN and CDR2 SYDVKM. As DNA, the CDR3 is TGTGCCAGCAGTATCACAGGGTTAGTCCCTGAAGCTTTCTTT. This codes for CASSITGLVPEAFF.

DNA of the CDR3: TGTGCCAGCAGCGCGCCCGGGACAGGGGCCTACGAGCAGTACTTC. This sequence encodes CASSAPGTGAYEQYF. The chain carries TRBV28 and TRBJ2-7; 10 bases align to TRBD1. Unmatched junction bases numbered 7, after V lost 6 bases and J lost 2 bases. The CDR3 contains 15 residues. From germline, CDR1 is MDHEN and CDR2 SYDVKM.

The rearrangement links TRBV7-2 to TRBJ2-1, with 14 bases fitting TRBD2. Trimming removed 4 bases from V and 6 bases from J; junction bases left unmatched: 8. CDR3 length: 17 residues. From germline, CDR1 is SGHTA and CDR2 FQGNSA. Here the CDR3 DNA reads TGTGCCAGCAGCTCCCTCGGGACTAGCGGGGGAGTCAATGAGCAGTTCTTC. Translation: CASSSLGTSGGVNEQFF.

The rearrangement uses TRBV7-6 and TRBJ2-1, with 14 bases identical to TRBD2. The ends lost 1 base at V and 3 bases at J; junction bases unmatched: 2. This CDR3 has 17 amino acids. The germline V gene has CDR1 SGHVS and CDR2 FNYEAQ. Written as DNA, the CDR3 is TGTGCCAGCAGCTTAGTCGGGACTAGCGGGGGCTACAATGAGCAGTTCTTC. Its protein product is CASSLVGTSGGYNEQFF. Full variable domain (outside the CDR3, taken from reference TRBV7-6 and TRBJ2-1): GAGVSQSPRYKVTKRGQDVALRCDPISGHVSLYWYRQALGQGPEFLTYFNYEAQQDKSGLPNDRFSAERPEGSISTLTIQRTEQRDSAMYRCASSLVGTSGGYNEQFFGPGTRLTVL.

V usage is TRBV28 and J usage is TRBJ2-5, with 13 bases that match TRBD2. The V segment lost 6 bases and the J segment 5 bases; nucleotides outside the gene matches: 3. The CDR3 is 14 amino acids. Germline values: CDR1 MDHEN, CDR2 SYDVKM. The CDR3 DNA reads TGTGCCAGCAGCCGGACTAGCGGGAGTGAGACCCAGTACTTC. It specifies CASSRTSGSETQYF.

The chain links TRBV7-3 to TRBJ2-2, with 8 bases lining up with TRBD2. The V gene end was trimmed by 2 bases and the J gene end by 3 bases; junction bases not matched to a gene: 8. Germline CDR1 reads SGHTA; CDR2 reads FQGTGA. The CDR3 is 17 amino acids. The CDR3, as DNA: TGTGCCAGCAGCTTACCCCTTACTAGCGGAGACACCGGGGAGCTGTTTTTT. The encoded protein is CASSLPLTSGDTGELFF. The whole variable domain, filled in from reference TRBV7-3 and TRBJ2-2, reads GAGVSQTPSNKVTEKGKYVELRCDPISGHTALYWYRQSLGQGPEFLIYFQGTGAADDSGLPNDRFFAVRPEGSVSTLKIQRTERGDSAVYLCASSLPLTSGDTGELFFGEGSRLTVL.

In its sample, this clone was seen a few times. V and J are TRBV4-3 and TRBJ1-3; no clear D. Between the trimmed V and J ends, which lost 0 bases and 0 bases, there was a span of 15 bases. The V gene's germline CDR1 is LGHNA and CDR2 YSLEER. The CDR3 covers 18 residues. CDR3 nucleotides: TGCGCCAGCAGCCAAGATTTTTTAGTTGGACTCTCTGGAAACACCATATATTTT. Amino acid sequence: CASSQDFLVGLSGNTIYF.

The J gene is TRBJ1-4, the V gene TRBV3-1 (or the pseudogene TRBV3-2); D is unclear. The CDR3 has 16 amino acids. Deletions cut 4 bases from V and 7 bases from J, with 19 bases between. CDR1 and CDR2 from the germline V gene are LGHDT and YNNKEL (reference sequence). The CDR3 bases are TGTGCCAGCAGCCTTCGATCTTTACCTGGTAGTGAAAAACTGTTTTTT. It is translated as CASSLRSLPGSEKLFF.

The rearrangement uses TRBV3-1 (or the pseudogene TRBV3-2) and TRBJ1-2; D ambiguous. The germline V gene has CDR1 LGHDT and CDR2 YNNKEL (reference sequence). The CDR3 is 14 amino acids. V was trimmed by 0 bases and J by 4 bases, leaving 9 bases between them. As DNA, the CDR3 is TGTGCCAGCAGCCAAGATAGTTCAGGCTATGGCTACACCTTC. Residues: CASSQDSSGYGYTF.

This clone appeared once. The gene calls are TRBV5-1 and TRBJ2-5, with D maybe TRBD1 (5 bases). Trimming left V 4 bases short and J 2 bases short, with 12 bases between. This CDR3 contains 14 residues. CDR1 and CDR2 from the germline V gene are SGHRS and YFSETQ. For the CDR3, the DNA is TGCGCCAGCAGCGACGCGCAGGGTCAAGAGACCCAGTACTTC. It is translated as CASSDAQGQETQYF.